This T cell receptor beta chain was captured in a study of PD-1 blockade in classical Hodgkin lymphoma. Findings and limits, study-wide: Baseline TCR diversity was reportedly lower in newly diagnosed patients than in healthy donors. It was reported as lower still in relapsed/refractory patients. For complete responders, baseline diversity was comparable to that of newly diagnosed patients.

The CDR3 contains 14 residues. Germline assignment: CDR1 MDHEN and CDR2 SYDVKM. V was pared by 5 bases and J by 6 bases, with 5 bases of the junction left unmatched. Relapses following autologous stem cell transplantation were seen in all patients, with brentuximab vedotin exposure varying. Best overall response was complete response, partial response or progressive disease in these relapsed/refractory classical Hodgkin lymphoma patients. About this clone: The target antigen is unknown.

Measured with immunoSEQ multiplex PCR; TCRdb has only the in-frame clones, and not every one. The table records about 46,000 clones, around 72% of them present only once. This receptor was taken from a human donor with classical Hodgkin lymphoma. The gene calls are TRBV28 and TRBJ1-5; 9 nucleotides line up with TRBD1. The sequencing here drew on peripheral blood mononuclear cells (PBMCs), taken at baseline. In DNA form, the CDR3 reads TGTGCCAGCAGTCGGACAGGGGATAGTCAGCCCCAGCATTTT. This gives the protein CASSRTGDSQPQHF.